The 5 T cell receptor beta chains presented below share a single source sample, sequenced in a study of PD-1 blockade in mismatch repair-deficient tumors. Clones were sequenced by immunoSEQ multiplex PCR, and TCRdb holds only the in-frame ones, with some missing. Here the sample spans 25,000 to 30,000 clones, approximately 84% being singletons. The sequencing here drew on PBMCs, taken before pembrolizumab treatment. The receptors stem from an adult with mismatch repair-deficient cancer.

This chain connects TRBV4-1 to TRBJ1-2, with D unclear. CDR1 is MGHRA and CDR2 is YSYEKL in the germline V gene. V dropped 4 bases and J dropped 4 bases, with 19 bases sitting between them. This CDR3 comprises 16 residues. The CDR3 is CASSPGGYNNFYGYTF. Here the CDR3 DNA reads TGCGCCAGCAGCCCGGGTGGATACAATAATTTCTATGGCTACACCTTC.

The V and J genes are TRBV5-1 and TRBJ2-7; tentative D call: TRBD2 (5 bases). With 4 bases removed from V and 2 bases from J, the gap between germline ends came to 10 bases. The CDR3 runs 13 residues. CDR1 and CDR2 from the germline V gene are SGHRS and YFSETQ. The CDR3 loop reads CASSIVGAYEQYF. As DNA, the CDR3 is TGCGCCAGCAGCATAGTCGGGGCCTACGAGCAGTACTTC. The full variable domain, completed using reference TRBV5-1 and TRBJ2-7, is KAGVTQTPRYLIKTRGQQVTLSCSPISGHRSVSWYQQTPGQGLQFLFEYFSETQRNKGNFPGRFSGRQFSNSRSEMNVSTLELGDSALYLCASSIVGAYEQYFGPGTRLTVT.

This chain uses TRBV29-1 with TRBJ2-7, with D maybe TRBD1 (6 bases). Germline assignment: CDR1 SQVTM and CDR2 ANQGSEA. This CDR3 has 14 residues. Trimming stripped 7 bases from V and 2 bases from J, with 18 bases between. CDR3 sequence (DNA): TGCAGCGCCGACTCTCAACAGGGACCCTACGAGCAGTACTTC. It translates to CSADSQQGPYEQYF.

The chain recombines TRBV28 with TRBJ2-1; TRBD2 aligns across 9 bases. In germline, CDR1 is MDHEN, CDR2 SYDVKM. This CDR3 is built from 16 residues. J was trimmed by 5 bases and V by 5 bases; bases with no gene match: 10. This CDR3 reads CASSPPGLATNNEQFF. CDR3 DNA: TGTGCCAGCAGTCCTCCGGGACTAGCCACCAACAATGAGCAGTTCTTC.

This chain joins TRBV6-4 and TRBJ1-2; 9 nucleotides align to TRBD1. This CDR3 has 14 amino acids. Germline V lookup: CDR1 MRHNA, CDR2 SNTAGT. The trim removed 7 bases at V and 7 bases at J, leaving 10 bases unmatched. The CDR3 region has the DNA TGTGCCAGCAACCCGGGACAGGGATACGGTGGCTACACCTTC. Translation: CASNPGQGYGGYTF.